These T cell receptor beta chains were read from a single sample in a study of PD-L1 blockade in urothelial cancer. Profiling relied on immunoSEQ multiplex PCR, and the TCRdb table lists in-frame clones only, not all of them. Here the sample spans fewer than 50,000 clones, more than 80% being singletons. The material was PBMCs, obtained around atezolizumab (anti-PD-L1) treatment. These receptors were obtained from a man in his sixties or seventies with urothelial cancer. CDR3s include the opening cysteine and the closing phenylalanine or tryptophan. The D gene is left open where the match is weak. The size of a clone is reported for some rows only, either as once, few or many, or as a class for expanded clones.

cdr3_aa cdr3_nt v_call clone_size j_call d_call
CASSATGYSGNTIYF TGTGCCAGCAGCGCTACAGGGTACTCTGGAAACACCATATATTTT TRBV9 NA TRBJ1-3 NA
CASSRRRPPYEQYF TGTGCCAGCAGCCGCCGGCGGCCCCCCTACGAGCAGTACTTC TRBV11-1 NA TRBJ2-7 NA
CATSRSPRNQETQYF TGTGCCACCAGCAGGTCCCCGAGAAACCAAGAGACCCAGTACTTC TRBV15 NA TRBJ2-5 NA
CASSQALADYNEQFF TGCGCCAGCAGCCAAGCCCTAGCGGACTACAATGAGCAGTTCTTC TRBV4-1 NA TRBJ2-1 TRBD2
CASSYRDPRAGEQYF TGTGCCAGCAGTTACCGAGACCCTAGAGCTGGGGAGCAGTACTTC TRBV6-5 NA TRBJ2-7 NA
CASSLGLAGGADTQYF TGTGCCAGCAGCTTAGGACTAGCGGGAGGAGCAGATACGCAGTATTTT TRBV7-2 NA TRBJ2-3 TRBD2
CASSVQGNTEAFF TGTGCCAGCAGCGTACAGGGGAACACTGAAGCTTTCTTT TRBV9 NA TRBJ1-1 NA
CASSLGASEQYF TGTGCCAGCAGCTTAGGGGCGAGCGAGCAGTACTTC TRBV7-9 NA TRBJ2-7 NA
CASSTLDQGVGTGELFF TGTGCCAGCAGCACTCTAGACCAGGGGGTGGGCACCGGGGAGCTGTTTTTT TRBV9 NA TRBJ2-2 TRBD1
CASSLSGSTADTQYF TGCGCCAGCAGCCTTAGCGGGAGTACGGCAGATACGCAGTATTTT TRBV5-1 NA TRBJ2-3 TRBD2
CASSLHYRQGASFRNTIYF TGTGCCAGCAGCCTACATTATAGACAGGGGGCGAGCTTCCGAAACACCATATATTTT TRBV7-9 NA TRBJ1-3 TRBD1
CASSPPRDTNQPQHF TGTGCCAGCAGTCCCCCCCGGGACACCAATCAGCCCCAGCATTTT TRBV6-1 few TRBJ1-5 NA
CASSIFQRRNTGELFF TGTGCCAGTAGTATCTTCCAGCGGCGGAACACCGGGGAGCTGTTTTTT TRBV19 NA TRBJ2-2 NA
CASSLSTGQLLNYLYNEQFF TGTGCCAGCAGTTTATCAACGGGACAGCTTCTTAATTACTTGTACAATGAGCAGTTCTTC TRBV28 NA TRBJ2-1 TRBD1
CASGIGGTNQPQHF TGTGCCAGCGGGATCGGGGGGACCAATCAGCCCCAGCATTTT TRBV2 NA TRBJ1-5 NA
CASSPGGGTHEQYF TGTGCCAGCTCCCCCGGAGGCGGGACCCACGAGCAGTACTTC TRBV18 NA TRBJ2-7 NA
CASGPAGGVYEQYF TGTGCCAGCGGGCCAGCGGGAGGAGTGTACGAGCAGTACTTC TRBV7-9 NA TRBJ2-7 TRBD2
CASSIKTATNEKLFF TGTGCCAGTAGTATTAAAACGGCAACTAATGAAAAACTGTTTTTT TRBV19 NA TRBJ1-4 NA
CASRYTGGVSNQPQHF TGTGCCAGCAGGTACACAGGGGGTGTGAGCAATCAGCCCCAGCATTTT TRBV2 once TRBJ1-5 TRBD1
CASSVVTSGSYNEQFF TGTGCCAGCAGCGTAGTGACTAGCGGGTCCTACAATGAGCAGTTCTTC TRBV9 NA TRBJ2-1 TRBD2